This note documents a single TCR beta chain sequence. Its antigen is not identified. This table comes from immunoSEQ multiplex PCR, and its TCRdb copy is limited to in-frame clones, with some not included. The profile shows more than 100,000 clones, about nine tenths of them singletons. The sample comes from a study of T cell responses to AZD1222 COVID-19 vaccine. Findings and caveats of the study: Scientists sampled the repertoires only once the peak T cell response had passed. Rises in breadth and depth of Spike-specific TCRs came after two AZD1222 doses. Targeting of unmutated variant regions was reportedly seen in nearly half of spike-specific TCRs. Spike regions recognized by vaccine-associated CD4 TCRs spanned the protein, led by 160-218 and 743-854.

Looked up from germline, CDR1 is SGHVS and CDR2 is FQNEAQ. This CDR3 has 12 amino acids. Trimming took 5 bases from V and 7 from J, leaving 9 bases between them. This material consisted of peripheral blood, taken on day 0 of AZD1222 vaccination. The chain combines TRBV7-8 with TRBJ1-5; unclear D gene. This receptor was identified in an adult in good health. DNA of the CDR3: TGTGCCAGCAGCCCCCGGGCCCAGCCCCAGCATTTT. It is translated as CASSPRAQPQHF.